This entry features one TCR beta chain sequence. Assay used: immunoSEQ multiplex PCR; TCRdb lists only in-frame clones, some missing. Altogether 91,000 or so clones are present, 95% being singletons, with the ten largest covering 0.2% to 0.25%. The data derive from a study of technical replicates of blood from a few donors. V dropped 1 base and J dropped 0; count of bases not matched to a gene: 8. Germline V gene data show CDR1 as SQVTM and CDR2 as ANQGSEA. The CDR3 sequence is 17 residues long. This sequence was found in a human donor in good health. Source material: T cells isolated from PBMCs. The V and J genes are TRBV29-1 and TRBJ2-2; 7 bases are a match to TRBD1. CDR3 residues: CSVEGQGVRSNTGELFF. CDR3 DNA sequence: TGCAGCGTTGAAGGGCAGGGGGTACGCTCGAACACCGGGGAGCTGTTTTTT.